The next 8 T cell receptor beta chains were all read from a single sample in a study of regulatory T cells in long-lasting Graves disease. The time point was: persistent/refractory GD, antithyroid drugs over 5 years with positive TRAb. PBMC RNA was the source of the TCR library. TCR beta libraries were built with iRepertoire HTBI primers and Arm-PCR of CDR3 regions. TCRdb re-analysed the multiplex PCR reads in MiXCR, keeping a single row per CDR3 protein. The table records approximately 380,000 distinct CDR3 sequences, around 21% of them present only once. The sequencing used peripheral blood mononuclear cells (PBMCs), collected when the disease was refractory, from a patient treated with antithyroid drugs. These receptors all come from a female donor with Graves disease.

This chain connects TRBV20-1 to TRBJ1-5; D gene uncertain. The CDR3 length is 15 residues. Per germline, CDR1 DFQATT and CDR2 SNEGSKA (reference sequence). Trimming pared 1 base from V and 0 bases from J, leaving 10 bases between. Here the CDR3 reads CSARAKGYSNQPQHF. In DNA, the CDR3 is TGCAGTGCTAGAGCGAAGGGATATAGCAATCAGCCCCAGCATTTT.

This clonotype came up many times. J is TRBJ1-1 and V is TRBV6-2 or TRBV6-3, with D possibly matching TRBD1 (6 bases). The CDR3 has 14 residues. The germline gives CDR1 MNHEY, CDR2 SVGEGT. Trimming pared 0 bases from V and 5 bases from J, leaving 10 bases between. The CDR3 loop is CASSYSWQGTEAFF. The CDR3 DNA reads as TGTGCCAGCAGTTACTCGTGGCAGGGGACTGAAGCTTTCTTT.

The chain recombines TRBV5-6 with TRBJ1-4; 8 positions agree with TRBD1. The trim removed 1 base at V and 7 bases at J, leaving 6 bases unmatched. Germline-derived CDR1 and CDR2 are SGHDT and YYEEEE. The CDR3 runs to 15 residues. The CDR3 DNA sequence: TGTGCCAGCAGCTTGAGGGCAGGGGGCGGTGAAAAACTGTTTTTT. It is translated as CASSLRAGGGEKLFF.

This chain joins TRBV5-1 and TRBJ2-5; TRBD1 agrees at 9 bases. Germline CDR1 and CDR2: SGHRS and YFSETQ. V lost 3 bases, J lost 5 bases, and 8 bases stayed unmatched. The CDR3 runs 15 residues. CDR3 region: CASSSGQGDWETQYF. CDR3 DNA sequence: TGCGCCAGCAGCTCGGGACAGGGAGATTGGGAGACCCAGTACTTC.

This clonotype was observed many times. The rearrangement links TRBV27 to TRBJ2-7, with TRBD2 matching over 16 bases. Germline CDR1 is MNHEY and CDR2 is SMNVEV (reference sequence). The CDR3 is made up of 16 amino acids. V lost 4 bases to trimming and J lost 2 bases; unmatched junction nucleotides: 2. The CDR3 here is CASSSGLAGGAYEQYF. Written as DNA, the CDR3 is TGTGCCAGCAGTTCGGGACTAGCGGGAGGGGCCTACGAGCAGTACTTC.

The chain has TRBV30 and TRBJ2-1; perhaps TRBD2 as D (5 bases). Trimming cost V 3 bases and J 4 bases, with 10 bases left between them. CDR3 length equals 13 residues. Germline CDR1 and CDR2: GTSNPN and SVGIG (reference sequence). Here the CDR3 reads CAWRRVEYNEQFF. DNA for the CDR3: TGTGCCTGGAGGAGGGTTGAGTACAATGAGCAGTTCTTC.

The genes are TRBV29-1 and TRBJ1-1; 7 bases map to TRBD1. After removal of 6 bases from V and 3 bases from J, the junction contained 13 bases not matched to a gene. Germline V CDR1 and CDR2: SQVTM, ANQGSEA. There are 15 residues in the CDR3. The CDR3 loop is CSVAGTAHVDTEAFF. The CDR3 coding sequence is TGCAGCGTCGCCGGGACAGCCCATGTGGACACTGAAGCTTTCTTT. Filled out from reference TRBV29-1 and TRBJ1-1, the complete variable domain reads SAVISQKPSRDICQRGTSLTIQCQVDSQVTMMFWYRQQPGQSLTLIATANQGSEATYESGFVIDKFPISRPNLTFSTLTVSNMSPEDSSIYLCSVAGTAHVDTEAFFGQGTRLTVV.

The J gene is TRBJ1-5, the V gene TRBV28; tentative D call: TRBD1 (6 bases). Trimming left V 5 bases short and J 2 bases short, with 19 bases between. The length of the CDR3 is 17 residues. The germline gives CDR1 MDHEN, CDR2 SYDVKM. In DNA, the CDR3 is TGTGCCAGCAGTACCCGTTCGGGAAGGGGGGGCAATCAGCCCCAGCATTTT. Translation gives CASSTRSGRGGNQPQHF.